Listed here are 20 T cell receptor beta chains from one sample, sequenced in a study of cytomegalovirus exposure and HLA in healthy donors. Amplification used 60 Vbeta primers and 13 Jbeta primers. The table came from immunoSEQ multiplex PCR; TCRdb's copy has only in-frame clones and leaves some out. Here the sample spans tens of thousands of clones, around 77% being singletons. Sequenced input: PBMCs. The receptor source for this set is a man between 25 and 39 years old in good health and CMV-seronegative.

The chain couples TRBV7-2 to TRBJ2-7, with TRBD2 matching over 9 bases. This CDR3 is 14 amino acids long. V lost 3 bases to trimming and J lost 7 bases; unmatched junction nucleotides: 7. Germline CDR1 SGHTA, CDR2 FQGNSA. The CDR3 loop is CASSFASGDGEQYF. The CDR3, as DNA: TGTGCCAGCAGCTTTGCTAGCGGGGATGGGGAGCAGTACTTC.

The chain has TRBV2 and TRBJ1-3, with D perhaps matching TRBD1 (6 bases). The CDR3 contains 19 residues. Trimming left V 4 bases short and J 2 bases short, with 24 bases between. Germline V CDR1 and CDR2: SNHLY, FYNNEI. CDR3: CASSGTTGFTALPGNTIYF. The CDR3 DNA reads TGTGCCAGCAGTGGTACGACAGGCTTTACAGCCCTACCTGGAAACACCATATATTTT.

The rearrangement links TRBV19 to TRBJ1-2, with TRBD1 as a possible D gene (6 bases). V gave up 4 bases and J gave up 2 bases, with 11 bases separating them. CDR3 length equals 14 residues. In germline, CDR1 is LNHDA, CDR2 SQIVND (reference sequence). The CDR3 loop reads CASSNQDSNYGYTF. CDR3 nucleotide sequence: TGTGCCAGTAGTAACCAGGACAGCAACTATGGCTACACCTTC.

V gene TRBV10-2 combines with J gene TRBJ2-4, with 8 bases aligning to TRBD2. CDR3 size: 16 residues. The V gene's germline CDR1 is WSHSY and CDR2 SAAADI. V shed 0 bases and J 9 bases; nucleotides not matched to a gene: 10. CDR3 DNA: TGCGCCAGCAGTGAGTCAGAGCGGGGGCGGTTGGCCATTCAGTACTTC. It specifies CASSESERGRLAIQYF.

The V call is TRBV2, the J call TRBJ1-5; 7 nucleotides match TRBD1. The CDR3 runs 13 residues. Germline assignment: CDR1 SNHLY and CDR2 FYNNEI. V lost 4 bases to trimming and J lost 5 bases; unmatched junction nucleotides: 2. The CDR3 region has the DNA TGTGCCAGCAGTGGAACAGGGGATCAGCCCCAGCATTTT. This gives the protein CASSGTGDQPQHF.

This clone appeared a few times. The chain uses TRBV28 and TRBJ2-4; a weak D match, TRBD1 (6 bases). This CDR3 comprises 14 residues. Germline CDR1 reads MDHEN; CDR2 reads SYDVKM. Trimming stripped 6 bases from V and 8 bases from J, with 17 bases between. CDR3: CASSQVTGHHIQYF. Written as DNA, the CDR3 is TGTGCCAGCAGCCAAGTCACAGGGCACCACATTCAGTACTTC. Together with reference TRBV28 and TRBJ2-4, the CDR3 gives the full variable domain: DVKVTQSSRYLVKRTGEKVFLECVQDMDHENMFWYRQDPGLGLRLIYFSYDVKMKEKGDIPEGYSVSREKKERFSLILESASTNQTSMYLCASSQVTGHHIQYFGAGTRLSVL.

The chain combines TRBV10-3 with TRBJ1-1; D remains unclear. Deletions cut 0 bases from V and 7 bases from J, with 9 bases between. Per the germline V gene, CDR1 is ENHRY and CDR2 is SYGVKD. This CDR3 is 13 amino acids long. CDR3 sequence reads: CAISESMENEAFF. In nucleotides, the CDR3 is TGTGCCATCAGTGAGTCGATGGAGAATGAAGCTTTCTTT.

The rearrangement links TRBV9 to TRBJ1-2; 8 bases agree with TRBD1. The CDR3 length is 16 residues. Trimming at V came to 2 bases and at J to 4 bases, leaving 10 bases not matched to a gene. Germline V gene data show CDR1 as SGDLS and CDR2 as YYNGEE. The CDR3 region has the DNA TGTGCCAGCAGCGTCGGGGGACAGGCTATGATCTATGGCTACACCTTC. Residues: CASSVGGQAMIYGYTF.

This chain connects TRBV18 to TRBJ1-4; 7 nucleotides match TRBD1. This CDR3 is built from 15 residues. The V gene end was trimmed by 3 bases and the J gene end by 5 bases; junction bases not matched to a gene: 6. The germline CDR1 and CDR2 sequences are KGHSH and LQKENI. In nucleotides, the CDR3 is TGTGCCAGCTCACCGAGGGGGCTGGAGAATGAAAAACTGTTTTTT. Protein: CASSPRGLENEKLFF.

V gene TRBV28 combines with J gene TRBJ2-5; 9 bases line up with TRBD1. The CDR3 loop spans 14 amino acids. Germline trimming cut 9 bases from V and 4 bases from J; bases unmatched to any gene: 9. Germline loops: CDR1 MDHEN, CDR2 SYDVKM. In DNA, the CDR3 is TGTGCCAGTAAAGGGGACAGGGCGTTAGAGACCCAGTACTTC. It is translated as CASKGDRALETQYF.

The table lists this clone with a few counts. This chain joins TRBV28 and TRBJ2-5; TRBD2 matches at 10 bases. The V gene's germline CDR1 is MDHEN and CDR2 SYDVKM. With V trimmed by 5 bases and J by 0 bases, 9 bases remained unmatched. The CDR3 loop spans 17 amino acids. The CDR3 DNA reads TGTGCCAGCAGTGTGGGACTAGCGAGATTGTACCAAGAGACCCAGTACTTC. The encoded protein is CASSVGLARLYQETQYF. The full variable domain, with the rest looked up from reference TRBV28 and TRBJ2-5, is DVKVTQSSRYLVKRTGEKVFLECVQDMDHENMFWYRQDPGLGLRLIYFSYDVKMKEKGDIPEGYSVSREKKERFSLILESASTNQTSMYLCASSVGLARLYQETQYFGPGTRLLVL.

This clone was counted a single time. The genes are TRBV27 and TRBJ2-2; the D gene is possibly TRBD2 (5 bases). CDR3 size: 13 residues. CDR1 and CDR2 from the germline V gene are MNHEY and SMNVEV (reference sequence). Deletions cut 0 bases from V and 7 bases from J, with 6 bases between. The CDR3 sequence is CASSLSGGGELFF. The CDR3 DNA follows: TGTGCCAGCAGTTTATCTGGAGGCGGGGAGCTGTTTTTT.

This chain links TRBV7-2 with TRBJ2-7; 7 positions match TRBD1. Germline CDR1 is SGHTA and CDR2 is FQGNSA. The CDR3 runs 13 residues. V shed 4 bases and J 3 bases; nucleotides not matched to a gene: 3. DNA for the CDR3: TGTGCCAGCAGCTCCGGGACAGACTACGAGCAGTACTTC. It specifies CASSSGTDYEQYF.

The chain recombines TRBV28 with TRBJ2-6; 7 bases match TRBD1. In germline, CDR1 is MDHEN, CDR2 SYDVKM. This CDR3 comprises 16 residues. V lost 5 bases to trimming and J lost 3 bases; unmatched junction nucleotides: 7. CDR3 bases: TGTGCCAGCAGTACGTACAGGGGAAATGGGGCCAACGTCCTGACTTTC. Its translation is CASSTYRGNGANVLTF.

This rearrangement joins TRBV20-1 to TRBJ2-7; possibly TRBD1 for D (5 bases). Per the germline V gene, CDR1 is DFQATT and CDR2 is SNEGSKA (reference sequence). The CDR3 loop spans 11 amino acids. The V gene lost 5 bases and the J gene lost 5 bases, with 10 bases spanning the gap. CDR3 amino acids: CSAPRQNEQYF. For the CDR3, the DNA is TGCAGTGCTCCCAGACAGAACGAGCAGTACTTC.

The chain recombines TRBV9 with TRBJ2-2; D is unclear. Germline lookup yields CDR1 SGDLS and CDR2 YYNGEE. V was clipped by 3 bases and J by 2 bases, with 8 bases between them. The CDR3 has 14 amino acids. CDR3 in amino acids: CASSGLVNTGELFF. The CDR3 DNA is TGTGCCAGCAGCGGTCTAGTTAACACCGGGGAGCTGTTTTTT.

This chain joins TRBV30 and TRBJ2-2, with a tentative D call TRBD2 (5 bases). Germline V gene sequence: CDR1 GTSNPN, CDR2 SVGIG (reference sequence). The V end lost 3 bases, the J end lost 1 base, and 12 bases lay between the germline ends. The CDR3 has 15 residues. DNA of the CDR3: TGTGCCTGGAGACCCGCTAGCAGGAACACCGGGGAGCTGTTTTTT. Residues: CAWRPASRNTGELFF. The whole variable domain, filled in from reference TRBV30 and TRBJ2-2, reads SQTIHQWPATLVQPVGSPLSLECTVEGTSNPNLYWYRQAAGRGLQLLFYSVGIGQISSEVPQNLSASRPQDRQFILSSKKLLLSDSGFYLCAWRPASRNTGELFFGEGSRLTVL.

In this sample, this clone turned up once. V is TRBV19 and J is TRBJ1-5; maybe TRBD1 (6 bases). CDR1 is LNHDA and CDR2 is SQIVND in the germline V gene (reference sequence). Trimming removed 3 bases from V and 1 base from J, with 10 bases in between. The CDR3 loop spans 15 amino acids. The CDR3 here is CASSIWDTSNQPQHF. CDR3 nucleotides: TGTGCCAGTAGTATCTGGGACACCAGCAATCAGCCCCAGCATTTT.

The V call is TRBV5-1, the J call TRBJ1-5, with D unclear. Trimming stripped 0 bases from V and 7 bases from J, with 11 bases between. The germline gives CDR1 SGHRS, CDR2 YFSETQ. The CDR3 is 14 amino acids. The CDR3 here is CASSLGGEGQPQHF. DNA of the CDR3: TGCGCCAGCAGCTTGGGCGGGGAAGGCCAGCCCCAGCATTTT.

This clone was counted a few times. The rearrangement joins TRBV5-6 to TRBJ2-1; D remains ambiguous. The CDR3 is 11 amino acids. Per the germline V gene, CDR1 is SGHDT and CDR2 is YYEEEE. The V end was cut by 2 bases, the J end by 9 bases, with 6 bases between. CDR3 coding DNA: TGTGCCAGCAGCTTAAGCATTGAGCAGTTCTTC. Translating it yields CASSLSIEQFF.